This T cell receptor beta chain was retrieved from a study of T cell responses to AZD1222 COVID-19 vaccine. About this clone: Its antigen is unidentified.

TCRdb's copy holds only in-frame clones and misses some; the assay was immunoSEQ multiplex PCR. The table records fewer than 180,000 clones, more than 80% of them present only once. Study outcomes and limitations: Of spike-specific TCRs, nearly half reportedly target regions left unmutated in variants. Spike-specific TCR breadth and depth rose after two AZD1222 doses.

This material consisted of peripheral blood, taken 28 days after the second AZD1222 dose. The clonotype was recovered from an adult who received the AZD1222 COVID-19 vaccine.

CDR3 DNA sequence: TGTGCCAGCAGTAACGACAGGGCCCACACCGGGGAGCTGTTTTTT. This translates into CASSNDRAHTGELFF. The rearrangement joins TRBV6-5 to TRBJ2-2; 7 nucleotides align to TRBD1. Trimming removed 5 bases from V and 3 bases from J; junction bases left unmatched: 6. The CDR3 extends over 15 amino acids. Germline CDR1 reads MNHEY; CDR2 reads SVGAGI.